What follows are 12 T cell receptor beta chains derived from one specimen sequenced in a study of CD8+CD57+ T cells in acquired aplastic anemia. For CDR3 and TCR beta VDJ profiling, genomic DNA was the template used. In TCRdb, the reads were re-called with MiXCR into one record per CDR3 protein. The sample contains more than 100,000 distinct CDR3 sequences, 41% of which appear only once. Sequenced input: sorted CD4+, CD8+, or CD8+CD57+ T cells (not recorded which) from PBMCs. The source of these receptors is a human donor in good health, serving as a control.

The chain employs TRBV29-1 and TRBJ2-3; D is undetermined. V was clipped by 6 bases and J by 3 bases, with 13 bases between them. Germline values: CDR1 SQVTM, CDR2 ANQGSEA. The CDR3 is 13 amino acids. The CDR3 DNA is TGCAGCGTATGTAGGGTGGGGACAGATACGCAGTATTTT. Protein product: CSVCRVGTDTQYF.

The table lists this clonotype with a count of one. A much bigger clone sits one base away, suggesting this may be a read error. Lacking the conserved final phenylalanine or tryptophan, this CDR3 likely reflects a read error. The rearrangement uses TRBV6-1 and TRBJ1-5, with TRBD1 matching over 7 bases. The CDR3 is 15 amino acids. V lost 6 bases and J lost 3; bases outside the gene matches: 8. Germline CDR1 and CDR2: MNHNS and SASEGT. The CDR3: CASRGHRGFNQPQHL. For the CDR3, the DNA is TGTGCCAGCAGGGGGCACAGGGGATTCAATCAGCCCCAGCATCTT.

As to this clonotype: A much larger clone is a single base away; this may be a read error. The genes are TRBV4-1 and TRBJ2-7, with D tentatively TRBD2 (5 bases). The V gene's germline CDR1 is MGHRA and CDR2 YSYEKL. CDR3 length: 15 amino acids. Trimming cost V 0 bases and J 5 bases, with 14 bases left between them. CDR3 residues: CASSQEGSERNEQYF. The CDR3, as DNA: TGCGCCAGCAGCCAAGAGGGTAGCGAGAGGAACGAGCAGTACTTC.

The rearrangement joins TRBV11-1 to TRBJ1-1, with TRBD1 matching 9 bases. Germline V lookup: CDR1 SGHAT, CDR2 FQDESV (reference sequence). J was trimmed by 8 bases and V by 3 bases; bases with no gene match: 10. This CDR3 region has 15 residues. The CDR3 region is CASSFFGTGKTEAFF. In DNA, the CDR3 is TGTGCCAGCAGCTTCTTCGGGACAGGGAAGACCGAAGCTTTCTTT.

V is TRBV20-1 and J is TRBJ1-5, with 11 bases that match TRBD1. J gave up 4 bases and V 2 bases, and 22 bases lay outside the gene matches. This CDR3 has 21 residues. Germline CDR1 reads DFQATT; CDR2 reads SNEGSKA (reference sequence). The DNA for the CDR3 is TGCAGTGCTAGATCCTTACATCCGGGACAGGGGGTCAGCTTCTCTAATCAGCCCCAGCATTTT. Translating gives CSARSLHPGQGVSFSNQPQHF.

The CDR3 sequence: CASSLMGNEQFF. The CDR3 DNA reads TGTGCCAGCAGCTTAATGGGGAATGAGCAGTTCTTC. The chain uses TRBV7-8 and TRBJ2-1; D is ambiguous. Deletions cut 2 bases from V and 7 bases from J, with 6 bases between. CDR3 length: 12 amino acids. From germline, CDR1 is SGHVS and CDR2 FQNEAQ.

Worth noting for this clonotype: A read error may be the cause here, since a much bigger clone is one base away. This chain links TRBV7-9 with TRBJ1-2, with D possibly being TRBD1 (5 bases). Germline loops: CDR1 SEHNR, CDR2 FQNEAQ (reference sequence). The ends were cut back, 3 bases at V and 6 bases at J, with 8 bases in the middle. The CDR3 covers 12 residues. The CDR3 DNA reads as TGTGCCAGCAGCTTCGGGGGGAATGGCTACACCTTC. Translating gives CASSFGGNGYTF.

The chain links TRBV12-3 or TRBV12-4 to TRBJ2-3; D unresolved. This CDR3 has 13 amino acids. Trimming left V 5 bases short and J 1 base short, with 7 bases between. The CDR3 spells CASSAHGTDTQYF. CDR3 in DNA: TGTGCCAGCAGTGCCCACGGCACAGATACGCAGTATTTT.

With regard to this clonotype: In this CDR3 the conserved last residue, phenylalanine or tryptophan, is missing, so a read error is likely. The gene calls are TRBV10-3 and TRBJ1-2; no clear D. Germline values: CDR1 ENHRY, CDR2 SYGVKD. The CDR3 runs 15 residues. The CDR3 reads CAVSFSVKTNYGYTL. Written as DNA, the CDR3 is TGTGCCGTCAGTTTTTCTGTCAAGACTAACTATGGCTACACCCTC.

The rearrangement links TRBV19 to TRBJ1-5; tentatively, D is TRBD1 (5 bases). From germline, CDR1 is LNHDA and CDR2 SQIVND (reference sequence). There are 13 residues in the CDR3. The germline V and J ends were trimmed by 6 bases and 11 bases, with 17 bases remaining between them. As DNA, the CDR3 is TGTGCCAGTAGGGGACTAGCGAGGGAGACCCAGCATTTT. It encodes CASRGLARETQHF.

The J gene is TRBJ2-7, the V gene TRBV9; 9 bases are shared with TRBD1. CDR3 length: 17 residues. J was trimmed by 1 base and V by 3 bases; bases with no gene match: 11. Germline assignment: CDR1 SGDLS and CDR2 YYNGEE. The CDR3 protein is CASSAERQGTGSYEQYF. CDR3 DNA sequence: TGTGCCAGCAGCGCCGAGAGACAGGGGACAGGGTCCTACGAGCAGTACTTC.

The chain combines TRBV15 with TRBJ1-1; 7 bases match TRBD1. V was pared by 3 bases and J by 4 bases, with 8 bases of the junction left unmatched. CDR1 and CDR2 from the germline V gene are LNHNV and YYDKDF (reference sequence). The CDR3 contains 15 residues. The CDR3 DNA sequence: TGTGCCACCAGCAGCTTGACAGGGCAGGGCACTGAAGCTTTCTTT. It specifies CATSSLTGQGTEAFF.